The sequence of this T cell receptor (beta chain) was determined in a study of T cell responses to AZD1222 COVID-19 vaccine. Assay used: immunoSEQ multiplex PCR; TCRdb lists only in-frame clones, some missing. The sample consists of about 93,000 clones, 80% to 90% of them appearing once. On this clone itself: What it binds is unknown.

Study-wide results and caveats: An increase in Spike-specific TCR breadth and depth was observed after two AZD1222 doses. Recipients of AZD1222 seropositive at baseline numbered only five or six.

The CDR3 is 14 residues long. Germline-derived CDR1 and CDR2 are LGHDT and YNNKEL (reference sequence). Trimming took off 0 bases at V and 13 bases at J, with 15 bases between the two ends. Sequencing was performed on peripheral blood, taken on day 0 of AZD1222 vaccination. The chain carries TRBV3-1 (or the pseudogene TRBV3-2) and TRBJ1-4, with D unresolved. The sequence derives from an adult in good health. CDR3 coding DNA: TGTGCCAGCAGCCAAGATACAGTTGGCAGTAGACTGTTTTTT. It codes for CASSQDTVGSRLFF.